This T cell receptor beta chain appears in the sequencing data of a study of blood T cell repertoires in COVID-19. For the study at large: COVID-19 samples collected from the United States, Italy and Spain covered acute and convalescent phases. T cells, B-cell-depleted T cells, or PBMCs supplied cDNA or gDNA.

J lost 6 bases, V lost 5 bases, and 10 bases had no gene match. CDR1 is MGHDK and CDR2 is SYGVNS in the germline V gene. CDR3 length: 15 amino acids. Authors' processing steps: It was from reference gene primer amplification that nucleated cell counts were estimated. Clones were read by immunoSEQ multiplex PCR, and TCRdb kept only the in-frame ones, dropping some. That table supplies the V and J calls and clone size; D and trimming were determined from the DNA. The data hold some 22,000 clones, with around 83% observed a single time. This TCR was recovered from a man in his sixties or seventies with acute or convalescent COVID-19. This chain links TRBV25-1 with TRBJ1-2; 9 bases agree with TRBD1. The specimen sequenced was peripheral blood. The DNA for the CDR3 is TGTGCCAGCAGTAACACAGGGGGCGGCTTCAATGGCTACACCTTC. Its protein product is CASSNTGGGFNGYTF.